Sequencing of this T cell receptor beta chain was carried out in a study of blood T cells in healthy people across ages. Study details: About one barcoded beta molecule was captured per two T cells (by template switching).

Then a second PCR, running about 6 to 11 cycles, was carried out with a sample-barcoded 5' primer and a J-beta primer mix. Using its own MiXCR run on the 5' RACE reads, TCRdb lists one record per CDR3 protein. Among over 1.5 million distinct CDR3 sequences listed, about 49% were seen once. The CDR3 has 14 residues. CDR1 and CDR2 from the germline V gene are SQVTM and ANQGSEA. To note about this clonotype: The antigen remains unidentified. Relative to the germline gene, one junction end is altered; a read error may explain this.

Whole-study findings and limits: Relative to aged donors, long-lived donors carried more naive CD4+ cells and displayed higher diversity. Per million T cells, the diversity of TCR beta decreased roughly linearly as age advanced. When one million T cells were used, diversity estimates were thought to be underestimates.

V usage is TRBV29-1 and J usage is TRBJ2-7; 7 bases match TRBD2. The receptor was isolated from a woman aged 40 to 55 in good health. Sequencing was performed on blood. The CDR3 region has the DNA TGCAGCGCGGGGAGGGAGGGGCTCCTTGCGGAGCAGGACTTC. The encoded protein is CSAGREGLLAEQDF.